In this sample, the clone carrying this T cell receptor (beta chain) turned up a few times. These data belong to a study of T cells after yellow fever vaccination. Study at large: In the case of low-cell-number fractions, SMART-Seq v4 Ultra Low Input was used for preparation.

Trimming cost V 6 bases and J 2 bases, with 18 bases left between them. The CDR3 consists of 16 residues. TCRdb reprocessed the 5' RACE reads with MiXCR, giving one entry per CDR3 protein. The table includes roughly 170,000 distinct CDR3 sequences, around 8.5% detected once. This receptor was identified in a man aged 18 to 29 who received the YFV17D yellow fever vaccine. This chain joins TRBV12-3 or TRBV12-4 and TRBJ2-3, with a possible D match to TRBD2 (6 bases). Here the sequenced sample was CD8+ T cells sorted from PBMCs, taken 45 days after the yellow fever booster vaccination. The CDR3 DNA is TGTGCCAGCAGCCCATGGATCGGGACTTACACAGATACGCAGTATTTT. Protein product: CASSPWIGTYTDTQYF.